This T cell receptor (beta chain) derives from a study of blood T cell repertoires in COVID-19. Study overall: Acute-phase and convalescent COVID-19 samples originated in the United States, Italy and Spain. PBMCs, B-cell-depleted T cells, or T cells provided the cDNA or gDNA that made up the material.

Germline V gene sequence: CDR1 SGHDT, CDR2 YYEEEE. Losses at the gene ends were 4 bases for V and 2 bases for J; bases not matched to a gene: 7. CDR3 length equals 15 residues. Assay: immunoSEQ multiplex PCR; the TCRdb copy retains only in-frame clones and omits some. The profile covers about 65,000 clones, with 75% to 85% appearing a single time and about 33% taken by the ten largest. The TCR was taken from a human donor in a cohort sampled during active COVID-19. Sequencing input: peripheral blood. The rearrangement links TRBV5-6 to TRBJ2-3; 7 bases fit TRBD2. The CDR3 protein is CASSPLGGATDTQYF. CDR3 DNA: TGTGCCAGCAGCCCCCTGGGAGGGGCCACAGATACGCAGTATTTT.